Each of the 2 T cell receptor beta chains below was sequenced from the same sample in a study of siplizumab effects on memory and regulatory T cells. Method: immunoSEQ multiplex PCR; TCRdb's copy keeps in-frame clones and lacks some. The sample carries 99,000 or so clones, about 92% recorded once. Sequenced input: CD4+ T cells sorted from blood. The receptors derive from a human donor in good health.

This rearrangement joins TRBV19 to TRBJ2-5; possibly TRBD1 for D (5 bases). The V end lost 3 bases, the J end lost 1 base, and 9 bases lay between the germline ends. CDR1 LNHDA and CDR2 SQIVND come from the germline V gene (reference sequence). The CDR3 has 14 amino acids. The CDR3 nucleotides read TGTGCCAGTAGTATGACAGAGACCCAAGAGACCCAGTACTTC. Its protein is CASSMTETQETQYF.

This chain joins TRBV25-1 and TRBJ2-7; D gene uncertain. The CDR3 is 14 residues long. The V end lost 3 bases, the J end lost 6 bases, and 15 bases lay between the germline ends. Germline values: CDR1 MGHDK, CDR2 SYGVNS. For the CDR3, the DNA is TGTGCCAGCAGTGAGCCAGGTGTCATTGGCGAGCAGTACTTC. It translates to CASSEPGVIGEQYF.